This entry lists 19 T cell receptor beta chains sequenced from one sample in a study of cytomegalovirus exposure and HLA in healthy donors. In the PCR, 60 Vbeta and 13 Jbeta primers were used. TCRdb keeps only in-frame clones here, not all; method: immunoSEQ multiplex PCR. The sample holds around 210,000 clones, 82% seen once. Sequencing input: PBMCs. Receptors were obtained from a woman aged 40 to 50 in good health and CMV-seronegative.

The chain combines TRBV10-3 with TRBJ2-3, with 7 positions matching TRBD2. Germline loops: CDR1 ENHRY, CDR2 SYGVKD. The junction had 4 bases not matched to a gene; V was cut back by 5 bases and J by 2 bases. This CDR3 contains 14 residues. CDR3 nucleotides: TGTGCCATCAGTTCCGGGACTAACACAGATACGCAGTATTTT. As protein: CAISSGTNTDTQYF.

This clone was detected only once. The chain uses TRBV5-1 and TRBJ2-7, with TRBD1 matching 10 bases. The CDR3 is made up of 14 amino acids. CDR1 and CDR2 from the germline V gene are SGHRS and YFSETQ. V was pared by 2 bases and J by 5 bases, with 4 bases of the junction left unmatched. The CDR3 is CASSFTGTGDEQYF. The CDR3 coding sequence is TGCGCCAGCAGCTTTACCGGGACAGGGGACGAGCAGTACTTC. The variable domain in full, completed from reference TRBV5-1 and TRBJ2-7, reads KAGVTQTPRYLIKTRGQQVTLSCSPISGHRSVSWYQQTPGQGLQFLFEYFSETQRNKGNFPGRFSGRQFSNSRSEMNVSTLELGDSALYLCASSFTGTGDEQYFGPGTRLTVT.

The chain employs TRBV27 and TRBJ2-7; weak D call: TRBD2 (7 bases). The CDR3 runs to 15 residues. With 3 bases removed from V and 3 bases from J, the gap between germline ends came to 15 bases. CDR1 and CDR2 (germline): MNHEY, SMNVEV (reference sequence). The CDR3 nucleotides read TGTGCCAGCAGTTTCATTAGGGGGGGGCACTACGAGCAGTACTTC. Translation: CASSFIRGGHYEQYF.

This clone occurred a few times. V and J are TRBV7-9 and TRBJ1-2, with D maybe TRBD1 (5 bases). The length of the CDR3 is 12 residues. V lost 6 bases and J lost 8, with 13 bases in between. CDR1 and CDR2 from the germline V gene are SEHNR and FQNEAQ (reference sequence). The DNA of the CDR3 is TGTGCCAGCAGAAGCGGGGGGTACGGCTACACCTTC. It codes for CASRSGGYGYTF.

CDR3 loop: CASSLPPTRDRATDTQYF. The CDR3 nucleotides read TGTGCCAGCAGTTTACCCCCGACCCGGGACAGAGCCACAGATACGCAGTATTTT. This chain uses TRBV28 with TRBJ2-3; 7 bases map to TRBD1. Germline assignment: CDR1 MDHEN and CDR2 SYDVKM. With 2 bases clipped from V and 2 bases from J, the junction kept 13 bases outside the gene matches. This CDR3 region has 18 residues.

This clone was observed a handful of times. The genes are TRBV5-4 and TRBJ2-5; 7 nucleotides match TRBD1. Germline CDR1 and CDR2: SGHNT and YYREEE (reference sequence). After removal of 4 bases from V and 4 bases from J, the junction contained 7 bases not matched to a gene. The CDR3 is 14 amino acids. The DNA of the CDR3 is TGTGCCAGCAGCACGGACAGGCTCGGAGAGACCCAGTACTTC. It specifies CASSTDRLGETQYF.

The CDR3 coding sequence is TGTGCCAGCAGCTTAGGGGACAGGGGTCAAGAGACCCAGTACTTC. Its protein is CASSLGDRGQETQYF. This chain connects TRBV7-9 to TRBJ2-5; 10 bases are shared with TRBD1. The ends lost 1 base at V and 2 bases at J; junction bases unmatched: 1. The CDR3 is 15 residues long. The germline V gene has CDR1 SEHNR and CDR2 FQNEAQ (reference sequence). The variable domain in full, completed from reference TRBV7-9 and TRBJ2-5, reads DTGVSQNPRHKITKRGQNVTFRCDPISEHNRLYWYRQTLGQGPEFLTYFQNEAQLEKSRLLSDRFSAERPKGSFSTLEIQRTEQGDSAMYLCASSLGDRGQETQYFGPGTRLLVL.

The table lists this clone with a few counts. This chain uses TRBV27 with TRBJ2-7; tentatively, D is TRBD1 (6 bases). Trimming stripped 6 bases from V and 4 bases from J, with 13 bases between. This CDR3 comprises 13 residues. Germline CDR1 and CDR2: MNHEY and SMNVEV (reference sequence). The CDR3 DNA follows: TGTGCCAGCAGCTACGACCAGGGGTACGAGCAGTACTTC. It translates to CASSYDQGYEQYF.

This clone turned up a few times. The genes are TRBV5-4 and TRBJ2-7, with TRBD2 matching 7 bases. The CDR3 is 15 residues long. CDR1 SGHNT and CDR2 YYREEE come from the germline V gene (reference sequence). With 4 bases clipped from V and 7 bases from J, the junction kept 14 bases outside the gene matches. In DNA, the CDR3 is TGTGCCAGCAGCCCCGATGGCGCGGGAGATCGTGAGCAGTACTTC. Protein: CASSPDGAGDREQYF.

In regard to this clone: A junction boundary mismatches the germline segment, possibly from a read error. The V gene is TRBV7-9, the J gene TRBJ2-7, with TRBD1 as a possible D gene (6 bases). Germline-derived CDR1 and CDR2 are SEHNR and FQNEAQ (reference sequence). This CDR3 has 14 amino acids. CDR3 DNA sequence: TGTTCCAGCAGTTCCTTACAGGGAGTCTACGAGCAGTACTTC. This sequence encodes CSSSSLQGVYEQYF.

The CDR3 loop is CASSYEAGANVLTF. The CDR3, as DNA: TGTGCCAGCAGTTACGAGGCTGGGGCCAACGTCCTGACTTTC. The gene calls are TRBV6-6 and TRBJ2-6, with D unclear. V was cut by 2 bases and J by 2 bases, with 4 bases left in between. The CDR3 totals 14 residues. The V gene's germline CDR1 is MNHNY and CDR2 SVGAGI (reference sequence).

This chain joins TRBV7-8 and TRBJ2-2; D gene unclear. CDR3 length: 14 amino acids. V was clipped by 5 bases and J by 1 base, with 8 bases between them. The germline V gene has CDR1 SGHVS and CDR2 FQNEAQ. The CDR3 protein is CASSPFVNTGELFF. DNA for the CDR3: TGTGCCAGCAGCCCCTTCGTGAACACCGGGGAGCTGTTTTTT.

This clone was seen more than once but under ten times. V usage is TRBV11-2 and J usage is TRBJ1-2; TRBD1 agrees at 8 bases. The CDR3 totals 14 residues. CDR1 is SGHAT and CDR2 is FQNNGV in the germline V gene. Trimming removed 0 bases from V and 7 bases from J; junction bases left unmatched: 4. The CDR3 sequence is CASSLDQGAGGYTF. CDR3 in DNA: TGTGCCAGCAGCTTAGATCAGGGGGCGGGTGGCTACACCTTC.

Only a few counts were recorded for this clone. J is TRBJ2-7 and V is TRBV7-6; 8 positions match TRBD1. The germline V gene has CDR1 SGHVS and CDR2 FNYEAQ. This CDR3 contains 14 residues. V was clipped by 5 bases and J by 0 bases; unmatched bases: 3. CDR3 coding DNA: TGTGCCAGCAGCCCGACAGGGGACTCCTACGAGCAGTACTTC. It translates to CASSPTGDSYEQYF.

This clone was observed a single time. The V call is TRBV2, the J call TRBJ2-1; 16 bases align to TRBD2. The CDR3 runs 19 residues. V shed 4 bases, J shed 0 bases, and the junction held 6 bases outside the gene matches. Germline lookup yields CDR1 SNHLY and CDR2 FYNNEI. DNA for the CDR3: TGTGCCAGCAGTGTTGGGACTAGCGGGAGGGCGAGCTCCTACAATGAGCAGTTCTTC. Protein: CASSVGTSGRASSYNEQFF.

Here the CDR3 reads CASSFRGGAFMNTEAFF. CDR3 bases: TGTGCCAGCAGTTTCAGAGGGGGCGCGTTTATGAACACTGAAGCTTTCTTT. The chain couples TRBV28 to TRBJ1-1; 7 bases match TRBD1. The CDR3 extends over 17 amino acids. Germline V gives CDR1 MDHEN, CDR2 SYDVKM. Trimming took 3 bases from V and 0 from J; bases not matched to a gene: 10. Complete variable domain (other parts from reference TRBV28 and TRBJ1-1): DVKVTQSSRYLVKRTGEKVFLECVQDMDHENMFWYRQDPGLGLRLIYFSYDVKMKEKGDIPEGYSVSREKKERFSLILESASTNQTSMYLCASSFRGGAFMNTEAFFGQGTRLTVV.

This clone has only a few counts. The V and J genes are TRBV30 and TRBJ1-5; D might be TRBD1 (6 bases). CDR3 length: 14 residues. In germline, CDR1 is GTSNPN, CDR2 SVGIG (reference sequence). Trimming cost V 3 bases and J 9 bases, with 18 bases left between them. CDR3 coding DNA: TGTGCCTGGAGCCGCGAGGGGGGGGGTCGGCCCCAGCATTTT. Translating gives CAWSREGGGRPQHF.

The CDR3 nucleotides read TGTGCCAGCAGCGTAGACGGGGCGGGGACCTCCTACGAGCAGTACTTC. Its protein product is CASSVDGAGTSYEQYF. V is TRBV9 and J is TRBJ2-7; maybe TRBD2 (6 bases). CDR1 and CDR2 (germline): SGDLS, YYNGEE. The ends were cut back, 0 bases at V and 0 bases at J, with 13 bases in the middle. This CDR3 spans 16 amino acids. Looking up the rest from reference TRBV9 and TRBJ2-7 gives the full variable domain: DSGVTQTPKHLITATGQRVTLRCSPRSGDLSVYWYQQSLDQGLQFLIQYYNGEERAKGNILERFSAQQFPDLHSELNLSSLELGDSALYFCASSVDGAGTSYEQYFGPGTRLTVT.

V gene TRBV7-9 combines with J gene TRBJ2-7; 9 positions match TRBD1. Germline V CDR1 and CDR2: SEHNR, FQNEAQ (reference sequence). The CDR3 runs to 14 residues. The J segment lost 3 bases and the V segment lost 4 bases, leaving 4 bases of the junction unmatched. In nucleotides, the CDR3 is TGTGCCAGCAGCTCCAAGGACAGGGGCTACGAGCAGTACTTC. It encodes CASSSKDRGYEQYF.